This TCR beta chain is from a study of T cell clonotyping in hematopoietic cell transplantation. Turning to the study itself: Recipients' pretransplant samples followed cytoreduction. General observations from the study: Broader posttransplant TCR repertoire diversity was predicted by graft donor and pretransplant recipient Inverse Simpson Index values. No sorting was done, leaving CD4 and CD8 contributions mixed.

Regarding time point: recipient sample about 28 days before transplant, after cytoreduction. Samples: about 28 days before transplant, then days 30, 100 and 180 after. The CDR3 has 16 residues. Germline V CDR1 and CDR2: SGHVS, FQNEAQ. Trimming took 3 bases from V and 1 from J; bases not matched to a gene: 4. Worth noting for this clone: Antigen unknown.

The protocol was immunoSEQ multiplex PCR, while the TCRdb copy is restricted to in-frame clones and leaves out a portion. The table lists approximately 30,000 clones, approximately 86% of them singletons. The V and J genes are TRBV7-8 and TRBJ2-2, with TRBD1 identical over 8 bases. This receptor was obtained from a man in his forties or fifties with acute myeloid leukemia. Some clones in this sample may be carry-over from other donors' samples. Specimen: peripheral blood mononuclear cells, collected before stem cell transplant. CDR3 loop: CASSFQGAWNTGELFF. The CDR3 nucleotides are TGTGCCAGCAGCTTCCAGGGGGCTTGGAACACCGGGGAGCTGTTTTTT.